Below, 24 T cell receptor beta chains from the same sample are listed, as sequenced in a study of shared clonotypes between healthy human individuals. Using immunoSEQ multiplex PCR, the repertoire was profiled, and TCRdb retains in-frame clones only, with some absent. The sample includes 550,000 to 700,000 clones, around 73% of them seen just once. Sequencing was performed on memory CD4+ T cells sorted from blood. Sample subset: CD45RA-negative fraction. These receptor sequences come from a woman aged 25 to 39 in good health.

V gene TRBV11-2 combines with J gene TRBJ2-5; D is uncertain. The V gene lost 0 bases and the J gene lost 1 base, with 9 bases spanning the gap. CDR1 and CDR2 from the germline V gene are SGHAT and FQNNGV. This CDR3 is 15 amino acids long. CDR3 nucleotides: TGTGCCAGCAGCTTAGATCGTGGGTCCCAAGAGACCCAGTACTTC. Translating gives CASSLDRGSQETQYF.

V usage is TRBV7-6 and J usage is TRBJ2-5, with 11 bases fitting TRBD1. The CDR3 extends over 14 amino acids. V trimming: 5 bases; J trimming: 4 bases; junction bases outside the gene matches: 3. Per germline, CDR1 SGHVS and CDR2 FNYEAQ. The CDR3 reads CASSRTGGRETQYF. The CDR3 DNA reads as TGTGCCAGCAGCCGGACAGGGGGCCGAGAGACCCAGTACTTC.

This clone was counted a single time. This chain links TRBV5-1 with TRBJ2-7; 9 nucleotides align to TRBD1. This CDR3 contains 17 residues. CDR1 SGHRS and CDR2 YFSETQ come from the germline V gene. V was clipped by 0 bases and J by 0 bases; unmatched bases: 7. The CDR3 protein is CASSLVKGQGISYEQYF. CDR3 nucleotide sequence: TGCGCCAGCAGCTTGGTCAAAGGACAGGGGATCTCCTACGAGCAGTACTTC.

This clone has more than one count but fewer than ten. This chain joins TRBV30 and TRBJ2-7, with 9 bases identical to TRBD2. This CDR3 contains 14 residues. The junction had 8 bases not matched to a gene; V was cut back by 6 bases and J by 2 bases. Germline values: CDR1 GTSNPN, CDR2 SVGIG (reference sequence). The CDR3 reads CACKSGRSTYEQYF. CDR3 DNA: TGTGCCTGCAAAAGCGGGAGGAGTACCTACGAGCAGTACTTC.

CDR3 residues: CASSFKPGQGGVASYEQYF. In nucleotides, the CDR3 is TGCGCCAGCAGCTTTAAACCGGGACAGGGAGGAGTGGCCTCCTACGAGCAGTACTTC. The chain recombines TRBV5-1 with TRBJ2-7, with TRBD1 identical over 9 bases. With 2 bases clipped from V and 0 bases from J, the junction kept 15 bases outside the gene matches. The germline CDR1 and CDR2 sequences are SGHRS and YFSETQ. This CDR3 region has 19 residues.

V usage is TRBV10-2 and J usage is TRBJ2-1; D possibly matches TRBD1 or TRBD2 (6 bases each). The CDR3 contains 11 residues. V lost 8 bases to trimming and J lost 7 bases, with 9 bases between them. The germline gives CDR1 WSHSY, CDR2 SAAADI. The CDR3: CASEGGNEQFF. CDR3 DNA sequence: TGCGCCAGCGAAGGGGGGAATGAGCAGTTCTTC.

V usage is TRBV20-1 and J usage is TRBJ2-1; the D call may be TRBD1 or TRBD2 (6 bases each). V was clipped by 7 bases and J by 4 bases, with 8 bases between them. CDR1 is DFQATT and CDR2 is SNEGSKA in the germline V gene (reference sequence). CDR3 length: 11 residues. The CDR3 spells CSVGGYNEQFF. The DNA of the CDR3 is TGCAGTGTAGGGGGGTACAATGAGCAGTTCTTC.

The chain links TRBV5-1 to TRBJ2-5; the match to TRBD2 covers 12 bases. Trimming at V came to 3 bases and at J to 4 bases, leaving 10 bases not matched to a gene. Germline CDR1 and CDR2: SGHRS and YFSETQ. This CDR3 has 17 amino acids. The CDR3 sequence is CASSSTLAGGRSETQYF. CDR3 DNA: TGCGCCAGCAGCTCGACTCTAGCGGGAGGGAGATCAGAGACCCAGTACTTC. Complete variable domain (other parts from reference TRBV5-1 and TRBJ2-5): KAGVTQTPRYLIKTRGQQVTLSCSPISGHRSVSWYQQTPGQGLQFLFEYFSETQRNKGNFPGRFSGRQFSNSRSEMNVSTLELGDSALYLCASSSTLAGGRSETQYFGPGTRLLVL.

In DNA form, the CDR3 reads TGTGCCACCAGCAGAGCCCTCGCAGGGGAAGACGGGGAGCTGTTTTTT. This encodes CATSRALAGEDGELFF. V usage is TRBV15 and J usage is TRBJ2-2, with D possibly matching TRBD1 (6 bases). The CDR3 spans 16 residues. Germline CDR1 is LNHNV and CDR2 is YYDKDF (reference sequence). V lost 1 base to trimming and J lost 7 bases, with 16 bases between them. The full variable domain, rest sourced from reference TRBV15 and TRBJ2-2, is DAMVIQNPRYQVTQFGKPVTLSCSQTLNHNVMYWYQQKSSQAPKLLFHYYDKDFNNEADTPDNFQSRRPNTSFCFLDIRSPGLGDTAMYLCATSRALAGEDGELFFGEGSRLTVL.

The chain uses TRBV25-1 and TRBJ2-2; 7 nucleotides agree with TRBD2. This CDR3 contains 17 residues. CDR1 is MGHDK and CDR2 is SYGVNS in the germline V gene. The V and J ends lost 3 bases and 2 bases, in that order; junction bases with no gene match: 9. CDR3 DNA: TGTGCCAGCAGTGATCCCGTGGAGCGGGATAACACCGGGGAGCTGTTTTTT. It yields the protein CASSDPVERDNTGELFF.

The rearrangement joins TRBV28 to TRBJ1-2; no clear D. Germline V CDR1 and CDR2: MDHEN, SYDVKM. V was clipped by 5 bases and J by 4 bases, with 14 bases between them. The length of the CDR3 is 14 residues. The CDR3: CASSPDPVPYGYTF. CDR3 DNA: TGTGCCAGCAGTCCAGACCCCGTGCCCTATGGCTACACCTTC.

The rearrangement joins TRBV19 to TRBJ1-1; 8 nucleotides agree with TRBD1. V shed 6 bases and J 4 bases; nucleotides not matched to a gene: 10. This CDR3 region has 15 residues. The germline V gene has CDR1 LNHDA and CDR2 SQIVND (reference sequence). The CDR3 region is CASRLTGEGLTEAFF. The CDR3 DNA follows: TGTGCCAGTAGATTGACAGGGGAAGGGCTCACTGAAGCTTTCTTT.

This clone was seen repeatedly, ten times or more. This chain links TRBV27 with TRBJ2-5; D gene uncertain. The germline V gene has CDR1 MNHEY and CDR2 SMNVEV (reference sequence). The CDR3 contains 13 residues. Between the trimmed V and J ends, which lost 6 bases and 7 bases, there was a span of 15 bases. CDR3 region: CASSLVGKVTQYF. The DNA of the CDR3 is TGTGCCAGCAGCCTCGTGGGAAAGGTGACCCAGTACTTC.

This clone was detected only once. Written as DNA, the CDR3 is TGTGCCAGCAGCCTGGGACAGGGGGCGACTGCCACTGAAGCTTTCTTT. Translation gives CASSLGQGATATEAFF. V and J are TRBV28 and TRBJ1-1, with 12 bases identical to TRBD1. V gave up 6 bases and J gave up 4 bases; unmatched junction bases: 9. The CDR3 has 16 residues. In germline, CDR1 is MDHEN, CDR2 SYDVKM.

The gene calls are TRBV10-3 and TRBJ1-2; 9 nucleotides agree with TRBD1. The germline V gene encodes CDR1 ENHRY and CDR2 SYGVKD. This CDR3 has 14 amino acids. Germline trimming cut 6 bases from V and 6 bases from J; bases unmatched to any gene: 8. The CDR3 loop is CAISPMDRGHGYTF. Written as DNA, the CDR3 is TGTGCCATCAGCCCAATGGACAGGGGCCATGGCTACACCTTC.

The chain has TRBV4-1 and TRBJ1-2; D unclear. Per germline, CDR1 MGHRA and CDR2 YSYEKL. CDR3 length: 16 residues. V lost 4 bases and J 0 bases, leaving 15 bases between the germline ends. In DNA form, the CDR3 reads TGCGCCAGCAGCCCAACCCCGGGAGCAACTAACTATGGCTACACCTTC. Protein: CASSPTPGATNYGYTF.

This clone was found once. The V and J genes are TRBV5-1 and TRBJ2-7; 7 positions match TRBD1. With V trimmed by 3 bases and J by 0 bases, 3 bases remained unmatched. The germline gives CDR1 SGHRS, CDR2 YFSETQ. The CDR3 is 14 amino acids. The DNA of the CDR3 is TGCGCCAGCAGCTGGGACAGTGTCTCCTACGAGCAGTACTTC. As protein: CASSWDSVSYEQYF.

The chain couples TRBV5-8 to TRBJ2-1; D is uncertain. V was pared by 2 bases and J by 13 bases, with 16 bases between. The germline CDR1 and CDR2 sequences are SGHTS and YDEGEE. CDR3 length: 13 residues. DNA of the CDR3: TGTGCCAGCAGCTTATACTTGGCAGGAGATCAGTTCTTC. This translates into CASSLYLAGDQFF.

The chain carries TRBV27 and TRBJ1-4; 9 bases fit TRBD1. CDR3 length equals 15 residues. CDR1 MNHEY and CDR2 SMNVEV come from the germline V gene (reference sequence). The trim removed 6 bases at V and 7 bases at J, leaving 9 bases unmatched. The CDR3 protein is CASRVGTGFGEKLFF. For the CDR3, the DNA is TGTGCCAGCAGAGTCGGGACAGGGTTTGGTGAAAAACTGTTTTTT.

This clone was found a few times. The CDR3 nucleotides are TGTGCCAGCAGCTATACTACCGGGACCGGGGAGCTGTTTTTT. It codes for CASSYTTGTGELFF. This rearrangement joins TRBV7-2 to TRBJ2-2; D call uncertain. This CDR3 spans 14 amino acids. Germline loops: CDR1 SGHTA, CDR2 FQGNSA. V shed 4 bases and J shed 5 bases, with 11 bases lying between them.

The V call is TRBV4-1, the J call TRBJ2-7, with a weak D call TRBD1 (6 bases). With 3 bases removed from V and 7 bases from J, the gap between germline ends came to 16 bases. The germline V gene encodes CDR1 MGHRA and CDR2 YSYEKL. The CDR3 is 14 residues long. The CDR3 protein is CASSQPGQRGEQYF. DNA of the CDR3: TGCGCCAGCAGCCAGCCGGGACAACGGGGAGAGCAGTACTTC.

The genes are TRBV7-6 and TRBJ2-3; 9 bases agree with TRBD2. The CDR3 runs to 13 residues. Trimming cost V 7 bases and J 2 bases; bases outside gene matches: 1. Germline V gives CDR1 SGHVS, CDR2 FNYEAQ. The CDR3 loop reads CASTSGNTDTQYF. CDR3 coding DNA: TGTGCCAGCACTAGCGGGAACACAGATACGCAGTATTTT.

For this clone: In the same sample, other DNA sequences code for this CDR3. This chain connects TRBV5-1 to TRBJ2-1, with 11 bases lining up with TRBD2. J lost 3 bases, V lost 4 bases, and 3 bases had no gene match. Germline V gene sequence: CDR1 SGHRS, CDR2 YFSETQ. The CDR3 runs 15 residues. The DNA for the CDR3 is TGCGCCAGCAGCGTCGGGACTAGCGGCTACAATGAGCAGTTCTTC. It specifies CASSVGTSGYNEQFF.

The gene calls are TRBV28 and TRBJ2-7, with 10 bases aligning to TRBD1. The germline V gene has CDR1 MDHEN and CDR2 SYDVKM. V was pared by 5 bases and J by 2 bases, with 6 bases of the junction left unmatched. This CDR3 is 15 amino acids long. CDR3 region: CASSLGTGAPYEQYF. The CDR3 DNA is TGTGCCAGCAGTCTCGGGACAGGGGCACCCTACGAGCAGTACTTC.